One and the same sample provided the 5 T cell receptor beta chains below, sequenced in a study of cytomegalovirus exposure and HLA in healthy donors. In the PCR, 60 Vbeta and 13 Jbeta primers were used. Produced via immunoSEQ multiplex PCR; TCRdb's table is partial and in-frame only. The repertoire consists of about 140,000 clones, with 60% to 80% occurring once and the leading ten covering 0.95% to 1.4%. Sequences were obtained from PBMCs. The receptors come from a male donor in good health and CMV-seronegative.

This chain joins TRBV5-4 and TRBJ2-7, with 7 bases aligning to TRBD1. The CDR3 totals 15 residues. Trimming removed 0 bases from V and 4 bases from J; junction bases left unmatched: 7. The germline V gene has CDR1 SGHNT and CDR2 YYREEE (reference sequence). CDR3 sequence reads: CASSLGQGQRYEQYF. The DNA of the CDR3 is TGTGCCAGCAGCTTGGGACAGGGACAGAGATACGAGCAGTACTTC.

This chain joins TRBV4-2 and TRBJ2-2, with 14 bases lining up with TRBD2. V trimming: 5 bases; J trimming: 6 bases; junction bases outside the gene matches: 11. The germline V gene has CDR1 LGHNA and CDR2 YNFKEQ. The CDR3 is 18 amino acids. DNA of the CDR3: TGTGCCAGCAGCGCCCGACTAGCGGGGGGGCCCAGGGCCGGGGAGCTGTTTTTT. Encoded protein: CASSARLAGGPRAGELFF.

The rearrangement links TRBV27 to TRBJ1-2, with D unclear. There are 13 residues in the CDR3. CDR1 and CDR2 from the germline V gene are MNHEY and SMNVEV (reference sequence). V was trimmed by 6 bases and J by 7 bases, leaving 15 bases between them. The CDR3 coding sequence is TGTGCCAGCAGATTTGCCGGGATCGGTGGCTACACCTTC. Its protein is CASRFAGIGGYTF.

This clone came up a few times. This chain uses TRBV5-6 with TRBJ1-2; D unclear. This CDR3 region has 13 residues. V lost 0 bases and J lost 1, with 4 bases in between. Per germline, CDR1 SGHDT and CDR2 YYEEEE. The CDR3 sequence is CASSLDSNYGYTF. Written as DNA, the CDR3 is TGTGCCAGCAGCTTGGACAGTAACTATGGCTACACCTTC.

V is TRBV7-2 and J is TRBJ1-1, with D possibly being TRBD1 (5 bases). Trimming left V 4 bases short and J 0 bases short, with 9 bases between. Germline-derived CDR1 and CDR2 are SGHTA and FQGNSA. This CDR3 spans 14 amino acids. The DNA for the CDR3 is TGTGCCAGCAGCTGGAGGGGCTTGAACACTGAAGCTTTCTTT. Translated: CASSWRGLNTEAFF.